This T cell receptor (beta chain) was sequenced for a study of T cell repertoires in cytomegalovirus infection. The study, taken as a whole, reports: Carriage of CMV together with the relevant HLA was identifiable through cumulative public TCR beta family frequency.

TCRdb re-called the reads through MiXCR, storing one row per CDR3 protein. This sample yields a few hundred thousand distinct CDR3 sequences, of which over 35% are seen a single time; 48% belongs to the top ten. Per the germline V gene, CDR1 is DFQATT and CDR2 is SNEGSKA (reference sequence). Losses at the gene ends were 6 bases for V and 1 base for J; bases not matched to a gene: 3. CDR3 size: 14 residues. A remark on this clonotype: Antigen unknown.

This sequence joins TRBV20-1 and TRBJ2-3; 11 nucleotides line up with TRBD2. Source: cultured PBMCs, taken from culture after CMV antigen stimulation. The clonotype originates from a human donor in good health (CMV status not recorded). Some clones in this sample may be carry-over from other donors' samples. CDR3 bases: TGCAGTGCGAGACTAGCGGGGCGCACAGATACGCAGTATTTT. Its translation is CSARLAGRTDTQYF.